These 29 T cell receptor beta chains came from one sample sequenced in a study of blood T cell repertoires in COVID-19. TCRdb keeps only in-frame clones here, not all; method: immunoSEQ multiplex PCR. The sample holds over 250,000 clones, 88% seen once. The sequenced sample was PBMCs or T cells enriched from blood (not recorded which). The receptors were gathered from a woman younger than 45 who had recovered from COVID-19.

This clone was detected only once. This sequence joins TRBV27 and TRBJ1-3, with D unresolved. The CDR3 loop spans 14 amino acids. Germline CDR1 MNHEY, CDR2 SMNVEV (reference sequence). The V end was cut by 3 bases, the J end by 1 base, with 7 bases between. CDR3 bases: TGTGCCAGCAGTTTCCTAGCATCTGGAAACACCATATATTTT. Protein: CASSFLASGNTIYF.

As for this clone: The same CDR3 is also encoded by other DNA sequences in this sample. The chain links TRBV29-1 to TRBJ2-7; D may be TRBD1 (6 bases). This CDR3 has 12 residues. V was cut by 5 bases and J by 4 bases, with 12 bases left in between. Germline V gene lookup returns CDR1 SQVTM and CDR2 ANQGSEA. CDR3 loop: CSVSSGAYEQYF. DNA of the CDR3: TGCAGCGTTTCCTCAGGGGCATACGAGCAGTACTTC.

This chain connects TRBV5-1 to TRBJ1-1; the D is unclear. Germline assignment: CDR1 SGHRS and CDR2 YFSETQ. The length of the CDR3 is 13 residues. Trimming removed 0 bases from V and 11 bases from J, with 14 bases in between. The CDR3 sequence is CASSLASRSRAFF. Written as DNA, the CDR3 is TGCGCCAGCAGCTTGGCATCTCGGTCCAGGGCTTTCTTT. The full variable domain, its missing parts supplied by reference TRBV5-1 and TRBJ1-1, is KAGVTQTPRYLIKTRGQQVTLSCSPISGHRSVSWYQQTPGQGLQFLFEYFSETQRNKGNFPGRFSGRQFSNSRSEMNVSTLELGDSALYLCASSLASRSRAFFGQGTRLTVV.

DNA for the CDR3: TGTGCCAGCAGCTTAGTTGGCAACATGAACACTGAAGCTTTCTTT. The encoded protein is CASSLVGNMNTEAFF. The rearrangement joins TRBV7-9 to TRBJ1-1; D gene ambiguous. The CDR3 has 15 residues. Trimming shortened V by 1 base and J by 0 bases, and 9 bases separated the two germline ends. Per germline, CDR1 SEHNR and CDR2 FQNEAQ (reference sequence).

This sequence joins TRBV6-6 and TRBJ2-3; D is perhaps TRBD1 (6 bases). The germline gives CDR1 MNHNY, CDR2 SVGAGI (reference sequence). V was trimmed by 6 bases and J by 2 bases, leaving 18 bases between them. CDR3 size: 16 residues. CDR3 sequence: CASRPRGGYNTDTQYF. The DNA of the CDR3 is TGTGCCAGCAGACCCCGAGGGGGATATAACACAGATACGCAGTATTTT.

J is TRBJ1-4 and V is TRBV6-1; 7 nucleotides match TRBD1. Germline V gives CDR1 MNHNS, CDR2 SASEGT. This CDR3 is built from 16 residues. The junction had 17 bases not matched to a gene; V was cut back by 2 bases and J by 14 bases. DNA for the CDR3: TGTGCCAGCAGTGAATATGTCCCGACAGGGCCAGGAGGTCTGTTTTTT. Protein product: CASSEYVPTGPGGLFF.

This clone was counted between two and nine times. The rearrangement uses TRBV5-6 and TRBJ1-6; a weak D match, TRBD1 (5 bases). V dropped 1 base and J dropped 9 bases, with 14 bases sitting between them. The CDR3 runs 15 residues. Germline-derived CDR1 and CDR2 are SGHDT and YYEEEE. CDR3 bases: TGTGCCAGCAGCTTGCTGGGGCGCGGCCCTTCACCCCTCCACTTT. Its protein is CASSLLGRGPSPLHF.

This chain uses TRBV9 with TRBJ1-6, with D perhaps matching TRBD1 (5 bases). CDR3 length equals 14 residues. The germline V and J ends were trimmed by 4 bases and 4 bases, with 9 bases remaining between them. The germline gives CDR1 SGDLS, CDR2 YYNGEE. The CDR3 protein is CASSTQAYNSPLHF. CDR3 nucleotides: TGTGCCAGCAGCACACAGGCGTATAATTCACCCCTCCACTTT.

V usage is TRBV30 and J usage is TRBJ2-5; D is possibly TRBD2 (7 bases). The CDR3 extends over 13 amino acids. From germline, CDR1 is GTSNPN and CDR2 SVGIG (reference sequence). V was pared by 0 bases and J by 7 bases, with 12 bases between. The CDR3 is CAWSVRGQGTQYF. CDR3 DNA: TGTGCCTGGAGTGTGCGGGGGCAGGGGACCCAGTACTTC.

The chain has TRBV11-3 and TRBJ1-1; 7 bases are a match to TRBD1. The trim removed 7 bases at V and 8 bases at J, leaving 7 bases unmatched. The CDR3 contains 12 residues. CDR1 is SGHNT and CDR2 is YENEEA in the germline V gene. This chain's CDR3 is CASIDRDQEAFF. CDR3 coding DNA: TGTGCCAGCATCGACAGGGATCAGGAAGCTTTCTTT.

As to this clone: The sample has other DNA sequences that encode this CDR3 too. The V and J genes are TRBV9 and TRBJ2-3; 11 bases are a match to TRBD2. CDR3 size: 15 residues. CDR1 and CDR2 from the germline V gene are SGDLS and YYNGEE. Trimming removed 2 bases from V and 6 bases from J; junction bases left unmatched: 5. CDR3 protein: CASSVTSGVTDTQYF. The CDR3 coding sequence is TGTGCCAGCAGCGTGACTAGCGGGGTGACGGATACGCAGTATTTT.

The chain links TRBV2 to TRBJ2-1, with 8 nucleotides matching TRBD1. This CDR3 has 12 amino acids. Trimming removed 5 bases from V and 10 bases from J; junction bases left unmatched: 4. Germline V gives CDR1 SNHLY, CDR2 FYNNEI. DNA for the CDR3: TGTGCCAGCAGTCAACAGGGGGACGAGCAGTTCTTC. Amino acids: CASSQQGDEQFF.

The chain combines TRBV7-2 with TRBJ2-7; D is possibly TRBD2 (7 bases). Germline loops: CDR1 SGHTA, CDR2 FQGNSA. V was trimmed by 8 bases and J by 4 bases, leaving 18 bases between them. The CDR3 sequence is 14 residues long. As DNA, the CDR3 is TGTGCCAGCCAGCGTGAGGGGGGGCCTTACGAGCAGTACTTC. This gives the protein CASQREGGPYEQYF.

The V gene is TRBV21-1, the J gene TRBJ1-1; TRBD1 is the table's D call, not checked against the DNA. TRBV21-1 is a known pseudogene. The CDR3 contains 13 residues. CDR3 DNA: TGTGCCAGCCATGGCTACCGACCCGACAAAGCTTTCTTT. Its protein is CASHGYRPDKAFF.

The rearrangement links TRBV27 to TRBJ2-1; 8 positions agree with TRBD1. With V trimmed by 6 bases and J by 9 bases, 28 bases remained unmatched. This CDR3 is 20 amino acids long. The germline V gene has CDR1 MNHEY and CDR2 SMNVEV (reference sequence). The CDR3 reads CASRKGQVFSTMGEDAEQFF. The CDR3 coding sequence is TGTGCCAGCAGGAAGGGACAGGTTTTTAGTACTATGGGGGAAGACGCTGAGCAGTTCTTC.

The CDR3 loop is CASSLGAPGNTIYF. The DNA of the CDR3 is TGTGCCAGCAGCTTAGGGGCGCCTGGAAACACCATATATTTT. J is TRBJ1-3 and V is TRBV7-2; D unclear. The V end lost 1 base, the J end lost 2 bases, and 6 bases lay between the germline ends. The CDR3 covers 14 residues. Germline assignment: CDR1 SGHTA and CDR2 FQGNSA.

The chain couples TRBV30 to TRBJ2-4, with 8 bases aligning to TRBD1. Trimming cost V 1 base and J 8 bases; bases outside gene matches: 7. This CDR3 comprises 14 residues. CDR1 and CDR2 (germline): GTSNPN, SVGIG (reference sequence). In DNA form, the CDR3 reads TGTGCCTGGAGTGCTCGACAGGGGTCGGACATTCAGTACTTC. Amino acid sequence: CAWSARQGSDIQYF.

V usage is TRBV9 and J usage is TRBJ2-7; 7 nucleotides line up with TRBD2. With 0 bases clipped from V and 2 bases from J, the junction kept 11 bases outside the gene matches. Germline assignment: CDR1 SGDLS and CDR2 YYNGEE. The CDR3 has 17 amino acids. The CDR3 nucleotides read TGTGCCAGCAGCGTAGAACCCTTTGCGGGAGAAACCTACGAGCAGTACTTC. The encoded protein is CASSVEPFAGETYEQYF.

The chain employs TRBV7-2 and TRBJ1-2, with D unclear. V lost 5 bases to trimming and J lost 2 bases, with 12 bases between them. Germline V CDR1 and CDR2: SGHTA, FQGNSA. This CDR3 spans 14 amino acids. The CDR3 loop reads CASSPQEGNYGYTF. The CDR3 nucleotides read TGTGCCAGCAGCCCCCAGGAGGGAAACTATGGCTACACCTTC. The whole variable domain, remainder taken from reference TRBV7-2 and TRBJ1-2, is GAGVSQSPSNKVTEKGKDVELRCDPISGHTALYWYRQSLGQGLEFLIYFQGNSAPDKSGLPSDRFSAERTGGSVSTLTIQRTQQEDSAVYLCASSPQEGNYGYTFGSGTRLTVV.

The CDR3 here is CASSPRQTSSGNTIYF. Here the CDR3 DNA reads TGTGCCAGCAGTCCACGACAGACTAGCTCTGGAAACACCATATATTTT. The chain joins TRBV27 to TRBJ1-3; D may be TRBD1 (5 bases). V gave up 5 bases and J gave up 0 bases, with 14 bases separating them. CDR3 length: 16 amino acids. Germline V gene sequence: CDR1 MNHEY, CDR2 SMNVEV (reference sequence).

The V and J genes are TRBV13 and TRBJ2-1, with 8 bases identical to TRBD2. Germline V gene lookup returns CDR1 PRHDT and CDR2 FYEKMQ (reference sequence). V trimming: 1 base; J trimming: 4 bases; junction bases outside the gene matches: 3. The CDR3 loop spans 15 amino acids. The CDR3: CASSLAGGGYNEQFF. CDR3 bases: TGTGCCAGCAGCTTAGCGGGAGGGGGATACAATGAGCAGTTCTTC.

CDR3 sequence: CASSDHAGASLDYGYTF. For the CDR3, the DNA is TGTGCCAGCAGCGACCACGCAGGGGCGTCTCTTGACTATGGCTACACCTTC. The chain carries TRBV9 and TRBJ1-2; possible D gene TRBD1, 6 bases. From germline, CDR1 is SGDLS and CDR2 YYNGEE. The CDR3 loop spans 17 amino acids. V gave up 3 bases and J gave up 3 bases, with 21 bases separating them.

V gene TRBV9 combines with J gene TRBJ2-1; 7 bases are shared with TRBD1. CDR1 SGDLS and CDR2 YYNGEE come from the germline V gene. There are 15 residues in the CDR3. Germline trimming cut 4 bases from V and 2 bases from J; bases unmatched to any gene: 6. Written as DNA, the CDR3 is TGTGCCAGCAGCCTCCGGGACAGAGCCTACAATGAGCAGTTCTTC. Protein product: CASSLRDRAYNEQFF.

The chain is built from TRBV30 and TRBJ1-6; a possible D gene is TRBD1 (5 bases). With 3 bases removed from V and 7 bases from J, the gap between germline ends came to 25 bases. The CDR3 spans 18 residues. Germline CDR1 is GTSNPN and CDR2 is SVGIG (reference sequence). The CDR3 loop reads CAWRSGTPRVPSNSPLHF. The DNA for the CDR3 is TGTGCCTGGAGAAGCGGGACCCCGAGGGTCCCATCCAATTCACCCCTCCACTTT.

The gene calls are TRBV3-1 (or the pseudogene TRBV3-2) and TRBJ1-1; tentatively, D is TRBD1 (6 bases). Per the germline V gene, CDR1 is LGHDT and CDR2 is YNNKEL (reference sequence). This CDR3 region has 12 residues. The V gene lost 5 bases and the J gene lost 6 bases, with 10 bases spanning the gap. CDR3: CASSTRGAEAFF. The CDR3 DNA follows: TGTGCCAGCAGCACCAGGGGCGCTGAAGCTTTCTTT.

This clone is a singleton in its sample. The rearrangement joins TRBV7-9 to TRBJ2-1; 7 bases fit TRBD2. Germline V gives CDR1 SEHNR, CDR2 FQNEAQ (reference sequence). Trimming at V came to 4 bases and at J to 1 base, leaving 7 bases not matched to a gene. This CDR3 is built from 16 residues. This chain's CDR3 is CASSSLGEGSYNEQFF. The CDR3, as DNA: TGTGCCAGCAGCTCATTAGGGGAGGGTTCCTACAATGAGCAGTTCTTC.

The rearrangement joins TRBV19 to TRBJ1-5; 12 nucleotides align to TRBD1. The trim removed 5 bases at V and 11 bases at J, leaving 7 bases unmatched. The CDR3 has 14 amino acids. The germline V gene encodes CDR1 LNHDA and CDR2 SQIVND (reference sequence). CDR3 protein: CASSPGTGGQAQHF. Here the CDR3 DNA reads TGTGCCAGTAGTCCCGGGACAGGGGGCCAGGCCCAGCATTTT.

The gene calls are TRBV12-3 or TRBV12-4 and TRBJ2-7; unclear D gene. The CDR3 runs to 12 residues. V lost 2 bases, J lost 2 bases, and 4 bases lay in between. CDR3 nucleotides: TGTGCCAGCAGTTTACACACCTACGAGCAGTACTTC. Amino acid sequence: CASSLHTYEQYF.

The table lists this clone with a count of one. This rearrangement joins TRBV19 to TRBJ1-5; TRBD1 agrees at 10 bases. V lost 5 bases and J lost 7; bases outside the gene matches: 5. There are 14 residues in the CDR3. Germline V gene lookup returns CDR1 LNHDA and CDR2 SQIVND (reference sequence). The CDR3 loop is CASSGGQGTQPQHF. CDR3 sequence (DNA): TGTGCCAGTAGTGGGGGACAGGGGACACAGCCCCAGCATTTT.